This entry is about one T cell receptor (beta chain). No antigen is known for it. This sample is drawn from a study of HIV-infected patients and healthy controls. Around 0.5 ug RNA was reverse transcribed with alpha and beta constant-region primers. Using multiplexing indices, alpha and beta chain libraries were generated apart by chain-specific third strand synthesis. A single primer pair per chain amplified all rearrangements, with per-molecule barcodes. MiXCR, run by TCRdb on the 5' RACE reads, gives a single entry per CDR3 protein. In the table there are some 5,400 distinct CDR3 sequences, 8.5% to 9% of which are singletons. Antiretroviral therapy had run roughly three months, about 14 weeks, before follow-up blood collection. Whole blood was used without fractionation, so all unsorted peripheral T cells were included. Study results and limitations: Healthy controls carried many MAIT alpha-chain CDR3s, while HIV+ repertoires had few. HIV-infected repertoires had significantly higher mean Gini indices than controls, possibly reflecting oligoclonality. The study did not determine the donors' HLA types.

V lost 7 bases and J lost 5, with 12 bases in between. The germline V gene encodes CDR1 LNHDA and CDR2 SQIVND (reference sequence). The CDR3 has 13 amino acids. This receptor was identified in an adult with HIV infection. Sequences were derived from blood, sampled during antiretroviral therapy. The chain links TRBV19 to TRBJ1-5, with a possible D match to TRBD1 (6 bases). CDR3 region: CASTPYRDQPQHF. Here the CDR3 DNA reads TGTGCCAGTACCCCGTACAGGGATCAGCCCCAGCATTTT.